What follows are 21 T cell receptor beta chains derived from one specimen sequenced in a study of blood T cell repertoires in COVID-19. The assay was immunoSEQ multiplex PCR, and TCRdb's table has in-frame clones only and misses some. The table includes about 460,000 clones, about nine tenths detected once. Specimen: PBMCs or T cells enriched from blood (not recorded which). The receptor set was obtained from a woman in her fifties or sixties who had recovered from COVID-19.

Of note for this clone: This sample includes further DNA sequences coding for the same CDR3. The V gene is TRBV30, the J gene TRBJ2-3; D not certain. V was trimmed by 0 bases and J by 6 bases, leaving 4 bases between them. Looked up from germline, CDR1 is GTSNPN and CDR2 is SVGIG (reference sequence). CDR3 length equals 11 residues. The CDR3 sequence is CAWSVLDTQYF. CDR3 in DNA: TGTGCCTGGAGTGTACTTGATACGCAGTATTTT.

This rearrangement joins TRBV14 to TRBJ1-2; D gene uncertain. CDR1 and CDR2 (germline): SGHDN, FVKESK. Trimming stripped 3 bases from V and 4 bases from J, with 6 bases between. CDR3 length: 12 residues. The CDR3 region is CASSQSFYGYTF. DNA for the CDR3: TGTGCCAGCAGCCAGAGCTTCTATGGCTACACCTTC.

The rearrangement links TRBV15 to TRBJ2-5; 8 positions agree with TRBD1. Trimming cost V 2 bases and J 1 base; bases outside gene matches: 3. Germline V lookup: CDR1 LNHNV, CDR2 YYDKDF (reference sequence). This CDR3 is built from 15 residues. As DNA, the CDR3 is TGTGCCACCAGCAGATTCGGGACAGGCCAAGAGACCCAGTACTTC. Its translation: CATSRFGTGQETQYF.

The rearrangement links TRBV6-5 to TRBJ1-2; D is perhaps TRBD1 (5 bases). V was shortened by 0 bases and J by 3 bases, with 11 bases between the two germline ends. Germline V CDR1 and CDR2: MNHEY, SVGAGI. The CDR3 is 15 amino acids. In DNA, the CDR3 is TGTGCCAGCAGTTACTCTCGGGGGTGGGACTATGGCTACACCTTC. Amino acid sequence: CASSYSRGWDYGYTF.

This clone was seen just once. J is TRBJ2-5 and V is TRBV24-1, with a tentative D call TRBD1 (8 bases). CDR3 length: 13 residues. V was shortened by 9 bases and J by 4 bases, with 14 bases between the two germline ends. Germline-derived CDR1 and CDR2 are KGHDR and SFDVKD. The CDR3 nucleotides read TGTGCCACCTTGGACAGGGAGGGAGAGACCCAGTACTTC. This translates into CATLDREGETQYF.

CDR3 loop: CASAAGRNVGEQYF. CDR3 sequence (DNA): TGTGCCAGCGCGGCGGGCAGGAATGTTGGCGAGCAGTACTTC. The chain uses TRBV2 and TRBJ2-7; D possibly corresponds to TRBD2 (5 bases). CDR1 and CDR2 (germline): SNHLY, FYNNEI. V lost 8 bases to trimming and J lost 6 bases, with 20 bases between them. The length of the CDR3 is 14 residues. The whole variable domain, remainder taken from reference TRBV2 and TRBJ2-7, is EPEVTQTPSHQVTQMGQEVILRCVPISNHLYFYWYRQILGQKVEFLVSFYNNEISEKSEIFDDQFSVERPDGSNFTLKIRSTKLEDSAMYFCASAAGRNVGEQYFGPGTRLTVT.

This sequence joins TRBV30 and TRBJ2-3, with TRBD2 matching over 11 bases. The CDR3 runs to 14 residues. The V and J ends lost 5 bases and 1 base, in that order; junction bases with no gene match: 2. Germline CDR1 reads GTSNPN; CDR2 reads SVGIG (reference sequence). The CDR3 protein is CAWGTSGGTDTQYF. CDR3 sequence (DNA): TGTGCCTGGGGGACTAGCGGCGGCACAGATACGCAGTATTTT.

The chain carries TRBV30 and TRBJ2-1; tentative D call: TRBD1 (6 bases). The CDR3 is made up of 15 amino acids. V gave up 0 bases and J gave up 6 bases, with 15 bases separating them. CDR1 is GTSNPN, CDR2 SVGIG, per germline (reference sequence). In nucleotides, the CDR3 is TGTGCCTGGAGTGTACCGACAGGTCAGCGCAATGAGCAGTTCTTC. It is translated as CAWSVPTGQRNEQFF.

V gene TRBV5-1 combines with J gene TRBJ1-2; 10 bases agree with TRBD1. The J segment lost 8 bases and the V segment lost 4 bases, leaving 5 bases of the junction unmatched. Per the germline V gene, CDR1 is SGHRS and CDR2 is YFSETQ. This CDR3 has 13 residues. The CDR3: CASSHGQGEGYTF. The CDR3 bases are TGCGCCAGCAGCCATGGACAGGGGGAAGGCTACACCTTC.

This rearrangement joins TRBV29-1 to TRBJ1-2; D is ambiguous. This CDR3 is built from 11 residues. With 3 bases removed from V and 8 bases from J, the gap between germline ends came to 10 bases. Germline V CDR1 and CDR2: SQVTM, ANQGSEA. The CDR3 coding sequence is TGCAGCGTTGAGAGGGCTGGGGGCTACACCTTC. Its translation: CSVERAGGYTF.

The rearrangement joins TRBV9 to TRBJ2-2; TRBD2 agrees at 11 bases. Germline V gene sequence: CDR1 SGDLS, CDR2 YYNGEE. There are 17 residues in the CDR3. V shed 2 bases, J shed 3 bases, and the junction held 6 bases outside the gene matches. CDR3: CASSVGTSGVYTGELFF. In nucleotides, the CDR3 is TGTGCCAGCAGCGTTGGGACTAGCGGCGTTTACACCGGGGAGCTGTTTTTT.

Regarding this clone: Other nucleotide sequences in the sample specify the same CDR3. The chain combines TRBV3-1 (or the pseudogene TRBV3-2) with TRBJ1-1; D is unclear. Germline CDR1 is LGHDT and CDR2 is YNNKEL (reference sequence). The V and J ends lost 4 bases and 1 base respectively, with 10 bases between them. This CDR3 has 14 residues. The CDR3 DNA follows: TGTGCCAGCAGCCTTCAAGGGAGGAACACTGAAGCTTTCTTT. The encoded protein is CASSLQGRNTEAFF.

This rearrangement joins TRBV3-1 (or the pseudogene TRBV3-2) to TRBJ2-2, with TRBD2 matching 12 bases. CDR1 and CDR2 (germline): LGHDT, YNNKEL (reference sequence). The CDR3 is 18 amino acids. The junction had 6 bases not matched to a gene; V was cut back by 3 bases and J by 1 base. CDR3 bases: TGTGCCAGCAGCCACTTCCCGGGACTAGCGGGGAACACCGGGGAGCTGTTTTTT. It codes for CASSHFPGLAGNTGELFF.

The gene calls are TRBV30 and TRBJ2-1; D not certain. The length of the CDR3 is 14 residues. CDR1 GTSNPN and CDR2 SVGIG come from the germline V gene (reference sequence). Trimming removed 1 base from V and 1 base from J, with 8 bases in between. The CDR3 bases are TGTGCCTGGAGTGACAGTTTTTCCTACAATGAGCAGTTCTTC. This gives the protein CAWSDSFSYNEQFF.

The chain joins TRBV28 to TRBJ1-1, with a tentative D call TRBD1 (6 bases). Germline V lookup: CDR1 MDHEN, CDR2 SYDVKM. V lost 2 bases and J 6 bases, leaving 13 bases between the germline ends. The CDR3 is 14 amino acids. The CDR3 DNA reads TGTGCCAGCAGTTTACCTCGACAGGCCCCTGAAGCTTTCTTT. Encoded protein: CASSLPRQAPEAFF. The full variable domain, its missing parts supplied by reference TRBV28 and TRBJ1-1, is DVKVTQSSRYLVKRTGEKVFLECVQDMDHENMFWYRQDPGLGLRLIYFSYDVKMKEKGDIPEGYSVSREKKERFSLILESASTNQTSMYLCASSLPRQAPEAFFGQGTRLTVV.

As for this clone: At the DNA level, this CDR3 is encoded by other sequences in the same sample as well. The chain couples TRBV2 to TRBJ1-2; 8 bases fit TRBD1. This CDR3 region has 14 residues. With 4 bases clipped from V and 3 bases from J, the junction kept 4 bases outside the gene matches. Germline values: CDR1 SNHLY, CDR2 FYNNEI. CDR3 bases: TGTGCCAGCAGTGGAGGACAGGGCTACTATGGCTACACCTTC. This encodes CASSGGQGYYGYTF.

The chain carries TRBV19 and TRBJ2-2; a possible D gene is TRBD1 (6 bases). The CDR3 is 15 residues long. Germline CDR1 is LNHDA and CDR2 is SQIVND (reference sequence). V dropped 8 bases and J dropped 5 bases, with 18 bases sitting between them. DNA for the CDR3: TGTGCCAGTGGTCTGGGGTGGGGGCCAACCGGGGAGCTGTTTTTT. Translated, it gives CASGLGWGPTGELFF.

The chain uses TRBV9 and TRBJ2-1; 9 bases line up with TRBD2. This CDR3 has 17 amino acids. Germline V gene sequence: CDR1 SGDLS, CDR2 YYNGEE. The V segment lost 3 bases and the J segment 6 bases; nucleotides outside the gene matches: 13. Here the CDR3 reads CASSARVSGLATNEQFF. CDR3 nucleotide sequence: TGTGCCAGCAGCGCCAGGGTGAGCGGACTAGCGACCAATGAGCAGTTCTTC.

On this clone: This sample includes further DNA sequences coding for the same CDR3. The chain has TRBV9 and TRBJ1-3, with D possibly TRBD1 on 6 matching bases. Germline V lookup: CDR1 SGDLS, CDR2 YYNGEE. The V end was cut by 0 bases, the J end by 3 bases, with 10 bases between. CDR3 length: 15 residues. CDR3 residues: CASSVATGSGNTIYF. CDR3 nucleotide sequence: TGTGCCAGCAGCGTAGCTACAGGGAGTGGAAACACCATATATTTT.

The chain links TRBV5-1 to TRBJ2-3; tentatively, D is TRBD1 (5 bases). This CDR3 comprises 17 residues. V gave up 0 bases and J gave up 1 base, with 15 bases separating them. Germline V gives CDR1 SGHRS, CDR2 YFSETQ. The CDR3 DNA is TGCGCCAGCAGCTTGGCCAGGGCAGGGTTCGGCACAGATACGCAGTATTTT. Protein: CASSLARAGFGTDTQYF.

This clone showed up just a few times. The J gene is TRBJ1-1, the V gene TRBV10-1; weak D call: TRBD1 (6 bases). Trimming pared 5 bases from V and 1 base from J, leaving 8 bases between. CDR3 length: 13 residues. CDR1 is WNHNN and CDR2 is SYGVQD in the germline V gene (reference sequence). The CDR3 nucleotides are TGCGCCAGCAGTATACAGGGGAACACTGAAGCTTTCTTT. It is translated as CASSIQGNTEAFF.